The 16 T cell receptor beta chains given below trace back to one sample, sequenced in a study of OX40 agonist ivuxolimab in advanced cancers. TCRdb keeps only in-frame clones here, not all; method: immunoSEQ multiplex PCR. Of about 54,000 clones listed, roughly nine tenths are singletons. Sample: CD4+ or CD8+ T cells sorted from blood, taken in a trial of the OX40 agonist ivuxolimab. The receptors originated from an adult with an advanced solid tumor such as melanoma, head and neck, liver or kidney cancer.

The chain couples TRBV6-5 to TRBJ1-3, with D possibly TRBD1 on 5 matching bases. Germline V gene data show CDR1 as MNHEY and CDR2 as SVGAGI. CDR3 size: 13 residues. Deletions cut 6 bases from V and 4 bases from J, with 10 bases between. CDR3 loop: CASRPGLGNTIYF. CDR3 DNA: TGTGCCAGCAGACCAGGGTTAGGAAACACCATATATTTT.

This chain joins TRBV5-6 and TRBJ2-7; D is uncertain. Germline CDR1 SGHDT, CDR2 YYEEEE. The CDR3 has 13 amino acids. The V gene lost 3 bases and the J gene lost 6 bases, with 13 bases spanning the gap. The CDR3 spells CASSYGLPREQYF. CDR3 nucleotide sequence: TGTGCCAGCAGCTACGGCCTACCTCGCGAGCAGTACTTC. The full variable domain, rest sourced from reference TRBV5-6 and TRBJ2-7, is DAGVTQSPTHLIKTRGQQVTLRCSPKSGHDTVSWYQQALGQGPQFIFQYYEEEERQRGNFPDRFSGHQFPNYSSELNVNALLLGDSALYLCASSYGLPREQYFGPGTRLTVT.

This clone has only one observation. V usage is TRBV5-1 and J usage is TRBJ2-5, with 10 bases that match TRBD2. Per germline, CDR1 SGHRS and CDR2 YFSETQ. The CDR3 runs 20 residues. With 3 bases clipped from V and 0 bases from J, the junction kept 17 bases outside the gene matches. The CDR3 spells CASSYSGGFSGGPYQETQYF. CDR3 coding DNA: TGCGCCAGCAGCTACAGTGGAGGTTTTAGCGGGGGGCCCTACCAAGAGACCCAGTACTTC.

This chain joins TRBV10-3 and TRBJ1-1; D is uncertain. The CDR3 spans 14 residues. The V gene's germline CDR1 is ENHRY and CDR2 SYGVKD. Trimming removed 3 bases from V and 5 bases from J, with 13 bases in between. Here the CDR3 reads CAISDWETRTEAFF. The CDR3 DNA reads TGTGCCATCAGTGATTGGGAGACGCGAACTGAAGCTTTCTTT.

The J gene is TRBJ1-2, the V gene TRBV2; D uncertain. CDR1 is SNHLY, CDR2 FYNNEI, per germline. The CDR3 consists of 13 residues. The V end was cut by 3 bases, the J end by 4 bases, with 9 bases between. CDR3 region: CASSEGSVYGYTF. The CDR3 DNA reads as TGTGCCAGCAGTGAGGGTTCGGTCTATGGCTACACCTTC.

The rearrangement uses TRBV29-1 and TRBJ2-7; maybe TRBD1 (5 bases). Germline CDR1 and CDR2: SQVTM and ANQGSEA. The CDR3 extends over 13 amino acids. Trimming left V 4 bases short and J 3 bases short, with 13 bases between. The CDR3 sequence: CSVGQGNIYEQYF. DNA for the CDR3: TGCAGCGTTGGGCAGGGCAATATCTACGAGCAGTACTTC.

This clone was seen only a few times. V is TRBV29-1 and J is TRBJ2-2; D gene unclear. The CDR3 sequence is 12 residues long. CDR1 is SQVTM and CDR2 is ANQGSEA in the germline V gene. The V end lost 5 bases, the J end lost 2 bases, and 6 bases lay between the germline ends. The CDR3 DNA sequence: TGCAGCGTTCGGTCTAACACCGGGGAGCTGTTTTTT. It yields the protein CSVRSNTGELFF.

This rearrangement joins TRBV6-5 to TRBJ2-7; 10 bases are shared with TRBD1. V was pared by 0 bases and J by 4 bases, with 3 bases of the junction left unmatched. This CDR3 spans 15 amino acids. The germline gives CDR1 MNHEY, CDR2 SVGAGI. The CDR3 sequence: CASSYSGTGEYEQYF. As DNA, the CDR3 is TGTGCCAGCAGTTACTCGGGGACAGGGGAATACGAGCAGTACTTC.

The V gene is TRBV28, the J gene TRBJ2-5; 8 nucleotides align to TRBD1. With V trimmed by 0 bases and J by 5 bases, 5 bases remained unmatched. The CDR3 extends over 15 amino acids. Germline values: CDR1 MDHEN, CDR2 SYDVKM. The CDR3 DNA follows: TGTGCCAGCAGTTTATGGGACAGGGAGGAGGAGACCCAGTACTTC. Its translation is CASSLWDREEETQYF.

This clone is a singleton in its sample. The V call is TRBV5-1, the J call TRBJ1-4; D is uncertain. V dropped 5 bases and J dropped 4 bases, with 9 bases sitting between them. Germline loops: CDR1 SGHRS, CDR2 YFSETQ. This CDR3 region has 13 residues. CDR3 residues: CASSATDNEKLFF. CDR3 coding DNA: TGCGCCAGCAGTGCGACTGATAATGAAAAACTGTTTTTT.

The chain combines TRBV2 with TRBJ1-3; D not certain. Looked up from germline, CDR1 is SNHLY and CDR2 is FYNNEI. The CDR3 contains 15 residues. Between the trimmed V and J ends, which lost 5 bases and 8 bases, there was a span of 19 bases. The CDR3 DNA reads TGTGCCAGCAGTTCCGGGCCTATGGTGGAGGACACCATATATTTT. Translated, it gives CASSSGPMVEDTIYF. Full variable domain (remainder filled in from reference TRBV2 and TRBJ1-3): EPEVTQTPSHQVTQMGQEVILRCVPISNHLYFYWYRQILGQKVEFLVSFYNNEISEKSEIFDDQFSVERPDGSNFTLKIRSTKLEDSAMYFCASSSGPMVEDTIYFGEGSWLTVV.

The chain is built from TRBV28 and TRBJ1-6; D call uncertain. Germline loops: CDR1 MDHEN, CDR2 SYDVKM. The CDR3 length is 15 residues. V was clipped by 5 bases and J by 7 bases, with 15 bases between them. The DNA for the CDR3 is TGTGCCAGCAGTCTCTCGACTATTCGGAATTCACCCCTCCACTTT. It encodes CASSLSTIRNSPLHF.

The chain joins TRBV27 to TRBJ2-7, with 7 bases that match TRBD1. V was pared by 8 bases and J by 0 bases, with 4 bases of the junction left unmatched. The CDR3 is made up of 13 amino acids. Germline V gives CDR1 MNHEY, CDR2 SMNVEV (reference sequence). This chain's CDR3 is CASRDRVSYEQYF. The CDR3 nucleotides read TGTGCCAGCCGTGACAGGGTCTCCTACGAGCAGTACTTC.

CDR3 sequence: CASSPWSPLNIQYF. CDR3 coding DNA: TGTGCCAGCTCACCATGGTCCCCTTTAAACATTCAGTACTTC. The rearrangement uses TRBV18 and TRBJ2-4; D gene unclear. V lost 2 bases, J lost 6 bases, and 11 bases lay in between. The CDR3 contains 14 residues. CDR1 KGHSH and CDR2 LQKENI come from the germline V gene.

This clone showed up just a few times. The chain links TRBV4-2 to TRBJ1-1, with 8 bases identical to TRBD1. The length of the CDR3 is 16 residues. J lost 0 bases, V lost 1 base, and 4 bases had no gene match. CDR1 is LGHNA, CDR2 YNFKEQ, per germline. CDR3 sequence reads: CASSQATGAVNTEAFF. The CDR3 nucleotides are TGTGCCAGCAGCCAAGCGACAGGGGCAGTGAACACTGAAGCTTTCTTT.

The chain has TRBV5-5 and TRBJ1-2; 9 bases align to TRBD1. Germline CDR1 and CDR2: SGHKS and YYEKEE (reference sequence). The V gene end was trimmed by 5 bases and the J gene end by 5 bases; junction bases not matched to a gene: 16. The CDR3 consists of 17 residues. CDR3: CASRRPGQGGTGYGYTF. The CDR3 DNA reads TGTGCCAGCAGACGCCCGGGACAGGGCGGTACAGGGTATGGCTACACCTTC.